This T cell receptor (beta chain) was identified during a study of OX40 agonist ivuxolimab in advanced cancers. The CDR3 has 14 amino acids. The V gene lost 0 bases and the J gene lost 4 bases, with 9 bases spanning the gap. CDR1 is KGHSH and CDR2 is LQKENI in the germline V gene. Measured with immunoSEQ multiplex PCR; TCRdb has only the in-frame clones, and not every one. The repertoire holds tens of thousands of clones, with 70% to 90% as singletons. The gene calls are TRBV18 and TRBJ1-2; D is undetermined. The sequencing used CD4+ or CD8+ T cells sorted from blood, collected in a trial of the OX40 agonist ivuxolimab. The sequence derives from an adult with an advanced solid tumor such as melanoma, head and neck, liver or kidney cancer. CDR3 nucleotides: TGTGCCAGCTCACCACCTGCGGGAAGCTATGGCTACACCTTC. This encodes CASSPPAGSYGYTF.